This T cell receptor (beta chain) was obtained from a study of blood T cell repertoires in COVID-19. The method was immunoSEQ multiplex PCR; TCRdb's version includes in-frame clones alone and lacks a portion of them. The profile covers roughly 160,000 clones, with roughly nine tenths appearing a single time and about 0.98% taken by the ten largest. Germline CDR1 is SGHDT and CDR2 is YYEEEE. Trimming left V 5 bases short and J 2 bases short, with 14 bases between. The CDR3 is 15 residues long. The sample comprised peripheral blood. The chain has TRBV5-6 and TRBJ1-5; TRBD1 is a possible D gene (5 bases). The TCR sequence derives from a man between 18 and 29 years old with acute or convalescent COVID-19. CDR3 DNA sequence: TGTGCCAGCAGTGCGGGGGTGTTGGGCAATCAGCCCCAGCATTTT. It encodes CASSAGVLGNQPQHF.